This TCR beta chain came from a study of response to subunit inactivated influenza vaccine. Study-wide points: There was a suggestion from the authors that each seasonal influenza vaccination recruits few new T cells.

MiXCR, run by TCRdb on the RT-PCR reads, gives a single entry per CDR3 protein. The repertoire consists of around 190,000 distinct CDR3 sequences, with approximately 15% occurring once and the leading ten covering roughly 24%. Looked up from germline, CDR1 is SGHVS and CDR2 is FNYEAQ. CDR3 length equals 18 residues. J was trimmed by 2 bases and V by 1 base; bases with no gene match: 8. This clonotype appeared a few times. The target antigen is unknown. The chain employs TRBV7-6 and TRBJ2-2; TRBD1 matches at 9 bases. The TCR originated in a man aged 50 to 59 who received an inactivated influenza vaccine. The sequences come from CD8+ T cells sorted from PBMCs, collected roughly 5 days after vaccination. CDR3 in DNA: TGTGCCAGCAGCTTAGACACGTGGGACAGGGATAACACCGGGGAGCTGTTTTTT. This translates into CASSLDTWDRDNTGELFF.